This TCR beta chain comes out of a study of blood T cell repertoires in COVID-19. About the study: Sources were T cells, B-cell-depleted T cells, or PBMCs; the material itself was cDNA or gDNA.

V was pared by 4 bases and J by 5 bases, with 10 bases of the junction left unmatched. The CDR3 contains 16 residues. CDR1 and CDR2 (germline): MNHEY, SVGEGT. Repertoires were generated with immunoSEQ multiplex PCR, while TCRdb's copy carries only in-frame clones and drops some. Of about 200,000 clones in the sample, 87% were seen once. The receptor was isolated from a man aged 55 to 70 with active or convalescent COVID-19. This rearrangement joins TRBV6-2 or TRBV6-3 to TRBJ2-2; 7 bases agree with TRBD2. The source material was peripheral blood. The CDR3 DNA reads as TGTGCCAGCAGTTGGCGTGGCGGGGGAGGAACCGGGGAGCTGTTTTTT. It is translated as CASSWRGGGGTGELFF.